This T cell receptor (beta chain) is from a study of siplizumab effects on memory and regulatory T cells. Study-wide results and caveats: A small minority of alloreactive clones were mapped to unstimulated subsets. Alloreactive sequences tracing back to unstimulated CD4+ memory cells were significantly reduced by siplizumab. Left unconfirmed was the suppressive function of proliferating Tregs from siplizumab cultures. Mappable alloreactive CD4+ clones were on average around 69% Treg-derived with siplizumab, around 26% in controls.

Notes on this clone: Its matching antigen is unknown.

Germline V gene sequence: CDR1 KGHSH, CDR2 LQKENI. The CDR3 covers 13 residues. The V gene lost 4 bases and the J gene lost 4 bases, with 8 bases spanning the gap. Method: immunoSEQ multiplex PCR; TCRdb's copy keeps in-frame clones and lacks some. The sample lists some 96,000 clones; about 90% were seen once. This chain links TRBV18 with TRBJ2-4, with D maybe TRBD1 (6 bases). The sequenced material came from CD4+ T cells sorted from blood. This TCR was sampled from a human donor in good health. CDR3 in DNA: TGTGCCAGCTCACGGACAGATAAAAACATTCAGTACTTC. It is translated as CASSRTDKNIQYF.